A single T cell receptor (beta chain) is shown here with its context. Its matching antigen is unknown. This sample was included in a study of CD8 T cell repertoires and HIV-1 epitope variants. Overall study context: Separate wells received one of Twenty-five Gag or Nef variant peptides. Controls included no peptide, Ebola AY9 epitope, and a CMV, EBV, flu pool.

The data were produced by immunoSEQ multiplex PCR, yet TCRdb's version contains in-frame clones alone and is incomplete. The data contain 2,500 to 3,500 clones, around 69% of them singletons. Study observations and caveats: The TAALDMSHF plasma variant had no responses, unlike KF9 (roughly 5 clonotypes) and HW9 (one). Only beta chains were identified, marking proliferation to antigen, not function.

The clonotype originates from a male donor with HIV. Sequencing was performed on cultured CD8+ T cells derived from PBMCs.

DNA of the CDR3: TGTGCCAGTAGCACGGGACTAGCGGGAGCTTACGAGCAGTACTTC. Translating it yields CASSTGLAGAYEQYF. This sequence joins TRBV19 and TRBJ2-7; 14 nucleotides line up with TRBD2. The junction had 5 bases not matched to a gene; V was cut back by 6 bases and J by 4 bases. The CDR3 runs to 15 residues. CDR1 and CDR2 from the germline V gene are LNHDA and SQIVND (reference sequence).